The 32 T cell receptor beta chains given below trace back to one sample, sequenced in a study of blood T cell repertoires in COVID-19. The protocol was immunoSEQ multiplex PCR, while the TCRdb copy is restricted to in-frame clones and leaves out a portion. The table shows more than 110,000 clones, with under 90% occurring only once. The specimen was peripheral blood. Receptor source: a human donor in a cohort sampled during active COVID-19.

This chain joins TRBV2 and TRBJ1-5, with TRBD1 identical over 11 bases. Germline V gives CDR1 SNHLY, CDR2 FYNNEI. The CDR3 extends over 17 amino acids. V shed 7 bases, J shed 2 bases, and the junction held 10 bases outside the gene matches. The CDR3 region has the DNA TGTGCCAGCACCTACCTAATGGGACAGGGGGGCAATCAGCCCCAGCATTTT. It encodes CASTYLMGQGGNQPQHF.

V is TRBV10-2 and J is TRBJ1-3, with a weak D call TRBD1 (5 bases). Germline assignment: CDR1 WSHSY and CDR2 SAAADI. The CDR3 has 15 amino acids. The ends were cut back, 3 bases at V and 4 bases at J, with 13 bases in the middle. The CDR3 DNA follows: TGCGCCAGCAGTGAAGGTCAGGGATCAGGAAACACCATATATTTT. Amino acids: CASSEGQGSGNTIYF.

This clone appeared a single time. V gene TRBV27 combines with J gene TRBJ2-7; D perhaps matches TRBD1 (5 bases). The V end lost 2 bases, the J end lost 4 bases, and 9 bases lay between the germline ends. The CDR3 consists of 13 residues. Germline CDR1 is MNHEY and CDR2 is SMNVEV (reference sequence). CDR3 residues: CASSLRAGYEQYV. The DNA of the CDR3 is TGTGCCAGCAGTTTACGGGCAGGGTACGAGCAGTACGTC.

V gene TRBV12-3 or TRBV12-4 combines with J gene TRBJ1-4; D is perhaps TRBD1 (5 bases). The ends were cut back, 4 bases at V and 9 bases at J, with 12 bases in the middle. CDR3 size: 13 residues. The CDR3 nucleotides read TGTGCCAGCAGTTCCCGGGACTATCAAAAACTGTTTTTT. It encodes CASSSRDYQKLFF.

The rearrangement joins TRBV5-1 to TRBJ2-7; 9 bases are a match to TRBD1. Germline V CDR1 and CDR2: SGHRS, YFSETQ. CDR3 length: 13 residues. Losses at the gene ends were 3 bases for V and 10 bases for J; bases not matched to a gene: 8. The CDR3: CASSSQTGGPQYF. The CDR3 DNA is TGCGCCAGCAGCTCCCAGACAGGGGGGCCACAGTACTTC. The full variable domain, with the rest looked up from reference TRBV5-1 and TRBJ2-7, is KAGVTQTPRYLIKTRGQQVTLSCSPISGHRSVSWYQQTPGQGLQFLFEYFSETQRNKGNFPGRFSGRQFSNSRSEMNVSTLELGDSALYLCASSSQTGGPQYFGPGTRLTVT.

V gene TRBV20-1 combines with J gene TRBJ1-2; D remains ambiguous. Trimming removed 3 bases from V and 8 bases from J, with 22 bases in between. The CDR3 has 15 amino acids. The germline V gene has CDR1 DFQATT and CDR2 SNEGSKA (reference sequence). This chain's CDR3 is CSASVPGLTLWGYTF. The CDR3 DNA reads TGCAGTGCTAGTGTTCCTGGACTAACACTGTGGGGCTACACCTTC.

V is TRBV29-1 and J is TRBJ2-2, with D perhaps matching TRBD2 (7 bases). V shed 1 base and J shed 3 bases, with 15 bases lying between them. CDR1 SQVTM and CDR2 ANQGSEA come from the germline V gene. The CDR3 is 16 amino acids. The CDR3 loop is CSVEGGRERDTGELFF. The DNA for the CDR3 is TGCAGCGTTGAAGGGGGGCGGGAGCGAGACACCGGGGAGCTGTTTTTT.

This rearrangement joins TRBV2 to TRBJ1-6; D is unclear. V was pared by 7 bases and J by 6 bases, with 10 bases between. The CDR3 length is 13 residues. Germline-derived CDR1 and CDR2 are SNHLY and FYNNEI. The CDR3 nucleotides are TGTGCCAGCACCGACCGGGGTAATTCACCCCTCCACTTT. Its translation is CASTDRGNSPLHF.

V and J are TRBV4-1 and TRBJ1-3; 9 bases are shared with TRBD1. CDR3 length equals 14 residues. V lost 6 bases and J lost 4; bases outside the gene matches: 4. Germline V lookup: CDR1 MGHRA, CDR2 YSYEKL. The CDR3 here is CASRQQGAGNTIYF. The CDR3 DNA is TGCGCCAGCAGACAACAGGGGGCAGGAAACACCATATATTTT.

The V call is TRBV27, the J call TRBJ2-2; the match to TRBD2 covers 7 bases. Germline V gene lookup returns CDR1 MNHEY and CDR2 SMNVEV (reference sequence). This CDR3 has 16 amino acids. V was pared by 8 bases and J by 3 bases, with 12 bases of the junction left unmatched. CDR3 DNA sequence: TGTGCCAGCGCTCCTGGGGCAGGGAGGGACACCGGGGAGCTGTTTTTT. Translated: CASAPGAGRDTGELFF.

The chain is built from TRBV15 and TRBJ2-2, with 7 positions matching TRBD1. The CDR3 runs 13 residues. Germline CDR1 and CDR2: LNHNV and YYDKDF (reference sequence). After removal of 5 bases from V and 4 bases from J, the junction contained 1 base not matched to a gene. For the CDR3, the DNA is TGTGCCACCAGCGACAGGGTCACCGGGGAGCTGTTTTTT. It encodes CATSDRVTGELFF. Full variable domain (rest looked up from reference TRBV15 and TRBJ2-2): DAMVIQNPRYQVTQFGKPVTLSCSQTLNHNVMYWYQQKSSQAPKLLFHYYDKDFNNEADTPDNFQSRRPNTSFCFLDIRSPGLGDTAMYLCATSDRVTGELFFGEGSRLTVL.

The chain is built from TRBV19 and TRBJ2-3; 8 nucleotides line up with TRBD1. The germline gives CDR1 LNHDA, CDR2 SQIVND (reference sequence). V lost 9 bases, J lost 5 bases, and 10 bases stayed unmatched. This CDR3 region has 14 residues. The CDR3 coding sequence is TGTGCCAGCTCTGGACAGGGCGGAAGAGATACGCAGTATTTT. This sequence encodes CASSGQGGRDTQYF.

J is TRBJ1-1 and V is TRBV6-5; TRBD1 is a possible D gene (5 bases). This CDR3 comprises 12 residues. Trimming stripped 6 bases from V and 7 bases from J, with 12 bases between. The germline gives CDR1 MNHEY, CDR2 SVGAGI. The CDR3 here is CASSQDSYEAFF. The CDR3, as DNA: TGTGCCAGCAGCCAAGACAGCTATGAAGCTTTCTTT.

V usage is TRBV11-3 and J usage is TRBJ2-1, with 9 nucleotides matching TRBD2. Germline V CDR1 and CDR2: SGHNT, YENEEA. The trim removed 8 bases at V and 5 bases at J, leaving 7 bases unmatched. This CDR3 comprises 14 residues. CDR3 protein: CASHAGGFHNEQFF. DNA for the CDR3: TGTGCCAGCCACGCGGGGGGGTTCCACAATGAGCAGTTCTTC.

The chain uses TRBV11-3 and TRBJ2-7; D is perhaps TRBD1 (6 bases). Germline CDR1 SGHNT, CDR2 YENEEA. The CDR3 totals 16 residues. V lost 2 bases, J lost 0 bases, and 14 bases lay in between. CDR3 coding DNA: TGTGCCAGCAGCTTAACGGGTGGACAGATCTCCTACGAGCAGTACTTC. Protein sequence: CASSLTGGQISYEQYF.

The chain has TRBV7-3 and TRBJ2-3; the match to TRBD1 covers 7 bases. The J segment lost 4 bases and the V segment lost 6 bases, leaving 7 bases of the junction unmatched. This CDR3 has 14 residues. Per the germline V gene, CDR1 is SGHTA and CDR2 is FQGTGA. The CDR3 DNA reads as TGTGCCAGCAGTCGGACAGGCGCAGCAGATACGCAGTATTTT. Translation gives CASSRTGAADTQYF. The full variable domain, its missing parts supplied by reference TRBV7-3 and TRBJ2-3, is GAGVSQTPSNKVTEKGKYVELRCDPISGHTALYWYRQSLGQGPEFLIYFQGTGAADDSGLPNDRFFAVRPEGSVSTLKIQRTERGDSAVYLCASSRTGAADTQYFGPGTRLTVL.

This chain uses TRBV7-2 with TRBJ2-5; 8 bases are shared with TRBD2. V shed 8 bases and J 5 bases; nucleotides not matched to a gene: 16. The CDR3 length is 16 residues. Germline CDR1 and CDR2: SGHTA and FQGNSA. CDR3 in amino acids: CASLAGLAGSGETQYF. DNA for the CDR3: TGTGCCAGCCTCGCCGGGCTAGCGGGTTCTGGGGAGACCCAGTACTTC.

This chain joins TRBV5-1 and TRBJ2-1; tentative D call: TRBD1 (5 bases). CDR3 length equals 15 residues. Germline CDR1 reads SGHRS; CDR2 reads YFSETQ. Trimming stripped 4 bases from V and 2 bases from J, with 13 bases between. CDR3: CASSLPLTAYNEQFF. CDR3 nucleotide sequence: TGCGCCAGCAGCCTGCCTTTGACAGCCTACAATGAGCAGTTCTTC.

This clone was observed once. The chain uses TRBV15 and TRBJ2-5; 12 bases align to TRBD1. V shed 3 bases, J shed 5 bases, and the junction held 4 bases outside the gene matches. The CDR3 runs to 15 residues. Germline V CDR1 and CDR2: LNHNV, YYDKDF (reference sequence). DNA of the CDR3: TGTGCCACCAGCAGGGGGGACAGGGGGCTCGAGACCCAGTACTTC. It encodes CATSRGDRGLETQYF.

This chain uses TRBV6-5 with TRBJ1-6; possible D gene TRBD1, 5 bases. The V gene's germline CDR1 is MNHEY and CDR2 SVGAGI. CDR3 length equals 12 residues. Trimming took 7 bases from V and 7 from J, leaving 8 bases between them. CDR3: CASKDRNSPLHF. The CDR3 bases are TGTGCCAGCAAAGACAGAAATTCACCCCTCCACTTT.

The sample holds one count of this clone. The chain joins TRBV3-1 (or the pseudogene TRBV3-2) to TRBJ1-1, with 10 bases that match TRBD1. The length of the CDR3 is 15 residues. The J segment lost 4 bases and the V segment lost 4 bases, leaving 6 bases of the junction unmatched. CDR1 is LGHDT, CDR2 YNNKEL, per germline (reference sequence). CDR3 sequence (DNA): TGTGCCAGCAGCCCCCCAAGGACAGGGGGCACTGAAGCTTTCTTT. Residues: CASSPPRTGGTEAFF.

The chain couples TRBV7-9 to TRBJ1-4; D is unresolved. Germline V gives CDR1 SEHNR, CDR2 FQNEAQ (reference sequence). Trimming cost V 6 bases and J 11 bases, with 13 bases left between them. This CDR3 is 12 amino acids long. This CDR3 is CASSPTASKLFF. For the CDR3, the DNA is TGTGCCAGCAGTCCAACAGCAAGTAAACTGTTTTTT.

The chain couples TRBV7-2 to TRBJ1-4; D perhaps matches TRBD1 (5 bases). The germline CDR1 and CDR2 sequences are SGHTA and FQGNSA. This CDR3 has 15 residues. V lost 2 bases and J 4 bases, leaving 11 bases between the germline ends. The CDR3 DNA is TGTGCCAGCAGCTTACGTGGGGGGAGTAATGAAAAACTGTTTTTT. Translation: CASSLRGGSNEKLFF. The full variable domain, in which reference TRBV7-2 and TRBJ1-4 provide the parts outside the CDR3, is GAGVSQSPSNKVTEKGKDVELRCDPISGHTALYWYRQSLGQGLEFLIYFQGNSAPDKSGLPSDRFSAERTGGSVSTLTIQRTQQEDSAVYLCASSLRGGSNEKLFFGSGTQLSVL.

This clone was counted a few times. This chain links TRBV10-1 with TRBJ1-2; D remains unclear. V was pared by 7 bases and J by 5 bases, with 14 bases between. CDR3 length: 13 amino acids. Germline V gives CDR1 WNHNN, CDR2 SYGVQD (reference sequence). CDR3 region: CASTSRGEYGYTF. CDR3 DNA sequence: TGCGCCAGCACCTCCCGGGGAGAATATGGCTACACCTTC.

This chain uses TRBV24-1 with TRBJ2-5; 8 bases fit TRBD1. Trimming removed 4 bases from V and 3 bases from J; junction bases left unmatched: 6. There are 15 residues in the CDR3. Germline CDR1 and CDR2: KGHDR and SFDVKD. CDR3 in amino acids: CATSDDRGYKETQYF. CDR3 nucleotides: TGTGCCACCAGTGACGACAGGGGATATAAAGAGACCCAGTACTTC.

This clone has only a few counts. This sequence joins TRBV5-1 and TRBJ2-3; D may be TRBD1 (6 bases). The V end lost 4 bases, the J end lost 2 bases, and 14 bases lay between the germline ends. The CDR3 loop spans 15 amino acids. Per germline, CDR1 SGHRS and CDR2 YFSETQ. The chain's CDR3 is CASSLTGGSTDTQYF. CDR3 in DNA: TGCGCCAGCAGCCTGACAGGAGGATCCACAGATACGCAGTATTTT.

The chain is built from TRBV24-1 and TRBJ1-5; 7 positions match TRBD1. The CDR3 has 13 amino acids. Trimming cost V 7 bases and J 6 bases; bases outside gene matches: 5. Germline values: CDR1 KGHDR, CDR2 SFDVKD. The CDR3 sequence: CATRGGAGQPQHF. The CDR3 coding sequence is TGTGCCACCAGAGGGGGCGCCGGTCAGCCCCAGCATTTT.

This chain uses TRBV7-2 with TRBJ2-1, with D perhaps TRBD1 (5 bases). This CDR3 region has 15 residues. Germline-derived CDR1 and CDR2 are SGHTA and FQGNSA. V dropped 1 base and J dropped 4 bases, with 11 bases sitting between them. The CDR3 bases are TGTGCCAGCAGCTTAGAAGGGGCCCCATACAATGAGCAGTTCTTC. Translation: CASSLEGAPYNEQFF.

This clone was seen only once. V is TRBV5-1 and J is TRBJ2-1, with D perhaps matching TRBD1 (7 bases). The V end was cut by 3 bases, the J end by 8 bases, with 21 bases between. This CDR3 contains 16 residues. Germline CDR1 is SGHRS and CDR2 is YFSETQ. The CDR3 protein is CASSSGNRGGTDEQFF. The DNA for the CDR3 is TGCGCCAGCAGCTCAGGAAACAGGGGAGGTACGGATGAGCAGTTCTTC.

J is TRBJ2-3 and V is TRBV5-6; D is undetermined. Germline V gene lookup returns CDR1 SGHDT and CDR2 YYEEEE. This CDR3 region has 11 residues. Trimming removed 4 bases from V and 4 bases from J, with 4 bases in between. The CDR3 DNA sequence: TGTGCCAGCAGCCGCGCAGATACGCAGTATTTT. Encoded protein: CASSRADTQYF.

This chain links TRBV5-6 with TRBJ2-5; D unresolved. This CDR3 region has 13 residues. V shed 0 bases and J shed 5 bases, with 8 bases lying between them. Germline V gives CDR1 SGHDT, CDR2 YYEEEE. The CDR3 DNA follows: TGTGCCAGCAGCTTGGCCTTCACTGAGACCCAGTACTTC. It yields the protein CASSLAFTETQYF.

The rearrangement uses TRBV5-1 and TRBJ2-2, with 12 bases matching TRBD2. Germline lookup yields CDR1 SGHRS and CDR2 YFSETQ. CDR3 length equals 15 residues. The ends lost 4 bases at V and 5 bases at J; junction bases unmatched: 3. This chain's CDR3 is CASSLGTSGTGELFF. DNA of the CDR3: TGCGCCAGCAGCCTCGGGACTAGCGGGACCGGGGAGCTGTTTTTT.